This T cell receptor beta chain was identified during a study of human T cells and chemical hapten exposure. Overall study: Diphenylcyclopropenone was applied weekly to patients' scalps across the roughly 23-week study. Study-level findings and limits: Positively correlated with patch test score were the counts of PT1 expanded TCRs. Relative to control repertoires, expanded TCRs gave rise to significantly more large CDR3 similarity clusters.

There are many counts of this clonotype. What it binds is not known. Time point of the sample: pre-sensitization, week 0. The sample's treatment: therapeutic diphenylcyclopropenone sensitization with weekly scalp DPC. Germline CDR1 and CDR2: MNHEY and SVGEGT. V dropped 5 bases and J dropped 4; count of bases not matched to a gene: 12. The CDR3 covers 17 residues. TCRdb ran MiXCR on the RACE reads and lists one entry per CDR3 protein. The sample has about 120,000 distinct CDR3 sequences; approximately 13% are singletons. The V and J genes are TRBV6-2 or TRBV6-3 and TRBJ2-2; TRBD1 aligns across 8 bases. This receptor was taken from a woman younger than 30 with alopecia areata. Some clones in this sample may be carry-over from other donors' samples. Sequencing used whole blood, obtained in connection with sensitization to the hapten diphenylcyclopropenone (DPC). CDR3 protein: CASSPRTGFAGTGELFF. For the CDR3, the DNA is TGTGCCAGCAGTCCCAGGACAGGGTTCGCTGGCACCGGGGAGCTGTTTTTT.